The table lists the clone carrying this T cell receptor beta chain with a count of one. The record originates from a study of shared clonotypes between healthy human individuals. Sequenced by immunoSEQ multiplex PCR; TCRdb stores in-frame clones only, minus some. The table records 1,500,000 or so clones, just under 99% of them present only once. V gave up 4 bases and J gave up 0 bases, with 8 bases separating them. Germline CDR1 is SQVTM and CDR2 is ANQGSEA. The CDR3 consists of 13 residues. The source of this sequence is a man younger than 40 in good health. The V and J genes are TRBV29-1 and TRBJ2-3; a weak D match, TRBD2 (5 bases). The sample comprised naive CD4+ T cells sorted from blood. The subset was: CD45RA+ positively selected. CDR3 bases: TGCAGCGTTGCAGCGGCTAGCACAGATACGCAGTATTTT. As protein: CSVAAASTDTQYF.